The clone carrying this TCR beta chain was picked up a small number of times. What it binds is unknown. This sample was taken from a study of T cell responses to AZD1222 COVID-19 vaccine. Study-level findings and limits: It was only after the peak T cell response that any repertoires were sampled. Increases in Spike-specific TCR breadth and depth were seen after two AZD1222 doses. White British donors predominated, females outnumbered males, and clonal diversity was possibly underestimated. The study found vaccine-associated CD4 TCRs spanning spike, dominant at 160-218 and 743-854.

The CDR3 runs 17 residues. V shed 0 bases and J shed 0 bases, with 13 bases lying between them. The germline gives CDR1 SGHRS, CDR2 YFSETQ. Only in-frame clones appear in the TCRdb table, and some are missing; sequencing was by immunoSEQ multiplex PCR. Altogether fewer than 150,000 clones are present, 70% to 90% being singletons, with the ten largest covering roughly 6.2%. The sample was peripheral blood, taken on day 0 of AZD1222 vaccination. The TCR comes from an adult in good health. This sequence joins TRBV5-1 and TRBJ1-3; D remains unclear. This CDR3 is CASSLGHSGNSGNTIYF. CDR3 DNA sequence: TGCGCCAGCAGCTTGGGACACTCTGGGAACTCTGGAAACACCATATATTTT.